This entry lists 2 T cell receptor beta chains sequenced from one sample in a study of T cell responses to AZD1222 COVID-19 vaccine. Sequencing was performed with immunoSEQ multiplex PCR; in TCRdb, only in-frame clones are kept and a portion is missing. The table lists 150,000 or so clones, roughly nine tenths of them singletons. The source was peripheral blood, collected 28 days after the second AZD1222 dose. Every receptor here comes from an adult who received the AZD1222 COVID-19 vaccine.

The rearrangement joins TRBV18 to TRBJ1-2; 9 nucleotides agree with TRBD1. The V gene end was trimmed by 3 bases and the J gene end by 3 bases; junction bases not matched to a gene: 8. CDR1 and CDR2 (germline): KGHSH, LQKENI. CDR3 length: 16 residues. This chain's CDR3 is CASSPLDRGAHYGYTF. CDR3 nucleotide sequence: TGTGCCAGCTCACCGTTGGACAGGGGCGCACACTATGGCTACACCTTC.

The CDR3 nucleotides read TGTGCCAGCAGCGGCCCCGGTGCGGAGACCCAGTACTTC. It yields the protein CASSGPGAETQYF. The V and J genes are TRBV6-2 or TRBV6-3 and TRBJ2-5; D remains ambiguous. Germline lookup yields CDR1 MNHEY and CDR2 SVGEGT. Trimming cost V 6 bases and J 5 bases, with 13 bases left between them. CDR3 length equals 13 residues.